The 29 T cell receptor beta chains below come from one sample, sequenced in a study of T cell responses to AZD1222 COVID-19 vaccine. The repertoire was sequenced with immunoSEQ multiplex PCR; TCRdb's copy has only in-frame clones and lacks some. The sample includes 100,000 to 150,000 clones, more than 70% of them seen just once. Sequencing was performed on peripheral blood, taken on day 0 of AZD1222 vaccination. These receptors originate from an adult in good health.

The V and J genes are TRBV10-2 and TRBJ2-1; TRBD2 matches at 14 bases. V shed 9 bases and J 8 bases; nucleotides not matched to a gene: 9. The CDR3 is 15 amino acids. Germline CDR1 reads WSHSY; CDR2 reads SAAADI. This CDR3 reads CASQRTSGRKYEQFF. The CDR3 DNA reads TGCGCCAGTCAAAGGACTAGCGGGAGGAAGTATGAGCAGTTCTTC.

The chain combines TRBV20-1 with TRBJ2-7; a possible D gene is TRBD1 (6 bases). CDR1 and CDR2 (germline): DFQATT, SNEGSKA (reference sequence). The CDR3 has 11 amino acids. V was shortened by 4 bases and J by 5 bases, with 9 bases between the two germline ends. The DNA of the CDR3 is TGCAGTGCTAAGGGGGACCACGAGCAGTACTTC. Amino acids: CSAKGDHEQYF.

The chain employs TRBV6-2 or TRBV6-3 and TRBJ1-2; D might be TRBD1 (5 bases). CDR1 and CDR2 (germline): MNHEY, SVGEGT. The CDR3 consists of 13 residues. V was trimmed by 2 bases and J by 2 bases, leaving 6 bases between them. CDR3 in DNA: TGTGCCAGCAGTTACCGGGACAACTATGGCTACACCTTC. It is translated as CASSYRDNYGYTF.

The V call is TRBV21-1, the J call TRBJ2-1; TRBD2 is taken as the D call from the table, unchecked against the DNA. TRBV21-1 is a pseudogene. There are 16 residues in the CDR3. DNA of the CDR3: TGTGCCAGCAGCAAATTTCGCGGGGCTCCCTACAATGAGCAGTTCTTC. It codes for CASSKFRGAPYNEQFF.

J is TRBJ1-2 and V is TRBV28, with TRBD1 matching over 7 bases. This CDR3 is built from 15 residues. Per germline, CDR1 MDHEN and CDR2 SYDVKM. After removal of 3 bases from V and 4 bases from J, the junction contained 8 bases not matched to a gene. CDR3 protein: CASSFEDRDGYGYTF. CDR3 sequence (DNA): TGTGCCAGCAGTTTTGAAGACAGGGACGGCTATGGCTACACCTTC.

This chain connects TRBV5-5 to TRBJ1-6, with 7 bases aligning to TRBD1. V gave up 3 bases and J gave up 8 bases; unmatched junction bases: 5. The CDR3 runs 14 residues. Germline loops: CDR1 SGHKS, CDR2 YYEKEE (reference sequence). In DNA, the CDR3 is TGTGCCAGCAGCTATCGCAGGGGGGATTCACCCCTCCACTTT. Translating it yields CASSYRRGDSPLHF. Full variable domain (rest looked up from reference TRBV5-5 and TRBJ1-6): DAGVTQSPTHLIKTRGQQVTLRCSPISGHKSVSWYQQVLGQGPQFIFQYYEKEERGRGNFPDRFSARQFPNYSSELNVNALLLGDSALYLCASSYRRGDSPLHFGNGTRLTVT.

This clone has just a few counts. The rearrangement uses TRBV28 and TRBJ2-5; 8 bases agree with TRBD2. The V and J ends lost 8 bases and 4 bases, in that order; junction bases with no gene match: 12. The CDR3 has 15 amino acids. Germline V lookup: CDR1 MDHEN, CDR2 SYDVKM. The CDR3 region is CASREAGVLGETQYF. The CDR3 region has the DNA TGTGCCAGCCGGGAAGCGGGAGTTTTGGGAGAGACCCAGTACTTC. Full variable domain (rest looked up from reference TRBV28 and TRBJ2-5): DVKVTQSSRYLVKRTGEKVFLECVQDMDHENMFWYRQDPGLGLRLIYFSYDVKMKEKGDIPEGYSVSREKKERFSLILESASTNQTSMYLCASREAGVLGETQYFGPGTRLLVL.

This rearrangement joins TRBV2 to TRBJ1-4; the D gene is possibly TRBD1 (5 bases). The CDR3 extends over 14 amino acids. Germline CDR1 is SNHLY and CDR2 is FYNNEI. Between the trimmed V and J ends, which lost 5 bases and 6 bases, there was a span of 13 bases. In DNA, the CDR3 is TGTGCCAGCAGTTCAGTCCAAGGGGATGAAAAACTGTTTTTT. Amino acids: CASSSVQGDEKLFF. The full variable domain, in which reference TRBV2 and TRBJ1-4 provide the parts outside the CDR3, is EPEVTQTPSHQVTQMGQEVILRCVPISNHLYFYWYRQILGQKVEFLVSFYNNEISEKSEIFDDQFSVERPDGSNFTLKIRSTKLEDSAMYFCASSSVQGDEKLFFGSGTQLSVL.

V gene TRBV5-4 combines with J gene TRBJ1-2; TRBD1 might be the D (6 bases). V was shortened by 1 base and J by 7 bases, with 14 bases between the two germline ends. Germline V CDR1 and CDR2: SGHNT, YYREEE (reference sequence). This CDR3 has 14 residues. CDR3 sequence (DNA): TGTGCCAGCAGCTTGCCCCCAGGGGTCGGTGGCTACACCTTC. It codes for CASSLPPGVGGYTF.

The J gene is TRBJ2-5, the V gene TRBV19, with 13 bases identical to TRBD2. J gave up 2 bases and V 5 bases, and 5 bases lay outside the gene matches. The germline gives CDR1 LNHDA, CDR2 SQIVND (reference sequence). The CDR3 is 16 residues long. CDR3 region: CASSLTSGGLQETQYF. The CDR3 nucleotides are TGTGCCAGTAGTTTGACTAGCGGGGGGTTGCAAGAGACCCAGTACTTC. Using reference TRBV19 and TRBJ2-5 for the parts outside the CDR3, the full variable domain is DGGITQSPKYLFRKEGQNVTLSCEQNLNHDAMYWYRQDPGQGLRLIYYSQIVNDFQKGDIAEGYSVSREKKESFPLTVTSAQKNPTAFYLCASSLTSGGLQETQYFGPGTRLLVL.

This chain uses TRBV2 with TRBJ1-2, with 8 bases fitting TRBD1. J lost 6 bases, V lost 6 bases, and 6 bases had no gene match. The CDR3 contains 13 residues. Germline V gene data show CDR1 as SNHLY and CDR2 as FYNNEI. The CDR3 reads CASRKDRADGYTF. The CDR3 nucleotides read TGTGCCAGCAGGAAGGACAGGGCAGATGGCTACACCTTC.

This chain uses TRBV7-7 with TRBJ2-5; 8 bases are a match to TRBD1. This CDR3 is 14 amino acids long. Germline V gives CDR1 SSHAT, CDR2 FNYEAQ (reference sequence). V trimming: 5 bases; J trimming: 2 bases; junction bases outside the gene matches: 4. The CDR3 region is CASSPGQGQETQYF. CDR3 sequence (DNA): TGTGCCAGCAGCCCCGGACAGGGACAAGAGACCCAGTACTTC.

This chain uses TRBV6-2 or TRBV6-3 with TRBJ1-6; 8 bases are shared with TRBD1. This CDR3 region has 16 residues. From germline, CDR1 is MNHEY and CDR2 SVGEGT. The V segment lost 6 bases and the J segment 0 bases; nucleotides outside the gene matches: 4. The CDR3 sequence: CASSNRGSSYNSPLHF. The CDR3 region has the DNA TGTGCCAGCAGCAACAGGGGGAGCTCCTATAATTCACCCCTCCACTTT.

The chain is built from TRBV4-1 and TRBJ1-5; tentatively, D is TRBD1 (5 bases). Germline V CDR1 and CDR2: MGHRA, YSYEKL. The V end lost 1 base, the J end lost 4 bases, and 14 bases lay between the germline ends. This CDR3 spans 16 amino acids. The CDR3 nucleotides read TGCGCCAGCAGCCAAGTGGAAGGCTGGGGGAATCAGCCCCAGCATTTT. Amino acid sequence: CASSQVEGWGNQPQHF.

This chain links TRBV7-9 with TRBJ1-1; D is unclear. The CDR3 covers 12 residues. Trimming shortened V by 5 bases and J by 8 bases, and 12 bases separated the two germline ends. The V gene's germline CDR1 is SEHNR and CDR2 FQNEAQ (reference sequence). The chain's CDR3 is CASSEYRSEAFF. The CDR3 nucleotides read TGTGCCAGCAGCGAGTATAGGTCCGAAGCTTTCTTT.

V is TRBV15 and J is TRBJ1-2; no clear D gene. The CDR3 loop spans 15 amino acids. V dropped 0 bases and J dropped 8 bases, with 16 bases sitting between them. In germline, CDR1 is LNHNV, CDR2 YYDKDF (reference sequence). CDR3 nucleotides: TGTGCCACCAGCAGAGATTTGGCCGCTTGGAAGGGCTACACCTTC. It encodes CATSRDLAAWKGYTF.

This rearrangement joins TRBV28 to TRBJ1-3, with D maybe TRBD1 (5 bases). V lost 3 bases and J lost 1, with 13 bases in between. Germline loops: CDR1 MDHEN, CDR2 SYDVKM. The length of the CDR3 is 16 residues. The CDR3 region is CASSLNPGMSGNTIYF. The CDR3 nucleotides are TGTGCCAGCAGTTTGAATCCAGGGATGTCTGGAAACACCATATATTTT.

The chain carries TRBV2 and TRBJ2-5; D is possibly TRBD1 (5 bases). V was shortened by 6 bases and J by 5 bases, with 16 bases between the two germline ends. Germline V gene lookup returns CDR1 SNHLY and CDR2 FYNNEI. The CDR3 covers 14 residues. CDR3 protein: CASSGRVGQETQYF. DNA of the CDR3: TGTGCCAGCAGCGGCAGGGTTGGTCAGGAGACCCAGTACTTC.

Many counts were recorded for this clone. This chain joins TRBV4-3 and TRBJ2-2; D may be TRBD1 or TRBD2 (6 bases each). The CDR3 is 16 amino acids. Germline V gives CDR1 LGHNA, CDR2 YSLEER. Trimming pared 0 bases from V and 7 bases from J, leaving 15 bases between. The CDR3 spells CASSQDPPGAGGELFF. CDR3 nucleotides: TGCGCCAGCAGCCAAGATCCCCCGGGGGCTGGCGGGGAGCTGTTTTTT.

J is TRBJ2-7 and V is TRBV7-9, with D perhaps being TRBD1 or TRBD2 (5 bases each). The V gene lost 2 bases and the J gene lost 0 bases, with 8 bases spanning the gap. The CDR3 spans 14 residues. Germline values: CDR1 SEHNR, CDR2 FQNEAQ (reference sequence). Written as DNA, the CDR3 is TGTGCCAGCAGCTTACGGGACGACTCCTACGAGCAGTACTTC. Translating it yields CASSLRDDSYEQYF.

The V call is TRBV27, the J call TRBJ2-1; 8 bases map to TRBD2. The V segment lost 5 bases and the J segment 12 bases; nucleotides outside the gene matches: 6. The CDR3 has 12 amino acids. Germline lookup yields CDR1 MNHEY and CDR2 SMNVEV (reference sequence). The CDR3 is CASSPRSGRQFF. The CDR3 DNA sequence: TGTGCCAGCAGTCCCCGCAGCGGGAGGCAGTTCTTC.

V and J are TRBV7-2 and TRBJ2-5, with TRBD2 matching over 8 bases. V dropped 5 bases and J dropped 5; count of bases not matched to a gene: 13. Germline values: CDR1 SGHTA, CDR2 FQGNSA. The CDR3 length is 16 residues. CDR3 amino acids: CASSPGGAVGGETQYF. The CDR3 DNA reads TGTGCCAGCAGCCCCGGGGGGGCGGTTGGTGGGGAGACCCAGTACTTC.

The rearrangement links TRBV29-1 to TRBJ2-7; D is tentatively TRBD1 or TRBD2 (5 bases each). V was trimmed by 5 bases and J by 8 bases, leaving 22 bases between them. Germline values: CDR1 SQVTM, CDR2 ANQGSEA. This CDR3 has 14 amino acids. CDR3 nucleotides: TGCAGCGTTTCAGGGAGTGACCGACTACGAAAGCAGTACTTC. Translating gives CSVSGSDRLRKQYF.

The chain has TRBV18 and TRBJ1-2; maybe TRBD1 (5 bases). There are 17 residues in the CDR3. Deletions cut 0 bases from V and 0 bases from J, with 14 bases between. Germline V gene lookup returns CDR1 KGHSH and CDR2 LQKENI. The CDR3 reads CASSPPSSGGANYGYTF. In DNA form, the CDR3 reads TGTGCCAGCTCACCACCCTCCTCGGGGGGAGCTAACTATGGCTACACCTTC.

The V call is TRBV6-5, the J call TRBJ1-6; D remains ambiguous. The length of the CDR3 is 15 residues. With 10 bases removed from V and 10 bases from J, the gap between germline ends came to 23 bases. CDR1 and CDR2 (germline): MNHEY, SVGAGI. CDR3 sequence reads: CATRDLSIFGSPLHF. CDR3 nucleotides: TGTGCCACCAGAGATTTAAGTATTTTCGGATCACCCCTCCACTTT.

This chain uses TRBV5-6 with TRBJ1-6, with unresolved D. Germline V gene lookup returns CDR1 SGHDT and CDR2 YYEEEE. The length of the CDR3 is 15 residues. Trimming removed 4 bases from V and 4 bases from J, with 12 bases in between. The CDR3, as DNA: TGTGCCAGCAGCGAACTAGGAGGTTATAATTCACCCCTCCACTTT. Its protein product is CASSELGGYNSPLHF.

The V call is TRBV7-6, the J call TRBJ2-3; TRBD1 matches at 8 bases. CDR3 length: 15 amino acids. V shed 5 bases, J shed 1 base, and the junction held 5 bases outside the gene matches. Germline CDR1 reads SGHVS; CDR2 reads FNYEAQ. The CDR3 bases are TGTGCCAGCAGCAGAACAGGGGGTGGCACAGATACGCAGTATTTT. It codes for CASSRTGGGTDTQYF.

The chain is built from TRBV5-1 and TRBJ2-3; D gene unclear. With 0 bases removed from V and 0 bases from J, the gap between germline ends came to 8 bases. Germline V gene data show CDR1 as SGHRS and CDR2 as YFSETQ. This CDR3 has 15 residues. CDR3 coding DNA: TGCGCCAGCAGCTTGGCCTCGCGTAGCACAGATACGCAGTATTTT. As protein: CASSLASRSTDTQYF.

The genes are TRBV9 and TRBJ2-1, with D perhaps matching TRBD1 (6 bases). With 2 bases removed from V and 5 bases from J, the gap between germline ends came to 14 bases. The CDR3 length is 15 residues. The germline CDR1 and CDR2 sequences are SGDLS and YYNGEE. The CDR3 spells CASSVTGTTNNEQFF. CDR3 DNA: TGTGCCAGCAGCGTGACCGGGACAACAAACAATGAGCAGTTCTTC. Full variable domain (rest looked up from reference TRBV9 and TRBJ2-1): DSGVTQTPKHLITATGQRVTLRCSPRSGDLSVYWYQQSLDQGLQFLIQYYNGEERAKGNILERFSAQQFPDLHSELNLSSLELGDSALYFCASSVTGTTNNEQFFGPGTRLTVL.